Here is one T cell receptor beta chain with its context. Its specificity is not known. The CDR3 is 16 amino acids. Germline values: CDR1 MNHEY, CDR2 SVGEGT. With 6 bases clipped from V and 0 bases from J, the junction kept 9 bases outside the gene matches. This entry belongs to a study of T cell responses to AZD1222 COVID-19 vaccine. Broader study findings: Vaccination with two AZD1222 doses was followed by a rise in Spike-specific TCR breadth and depth. Seropositive status at baseline applied to only five to seven AZD1222 recipients. Donors were chiefly white British, with a greater number of females, and clonal diversity was perhaps underestimated. No day 14 peak samples; only post-peak repertoires were characterized.

Only in-frame clones appear in the TCRdb table, and some are missing; sequencing was by immunoSEQ multiplex PCR. The sample has fewer than 200,000 clones; roughly nine tenths are singletons. This clonotype originated in an adult in good health. This sequence joins TRBV6-2 or TRBV6-3 and TRBJ2-5, with TRBD2 identical over 8 bases. Sample: peripheral blood, taken on day 0 of AZD1222 vaccination. CDR3 DNA sequence: TGTGCCAGCAGCTCCATCATAGCGGGATACCAAGAGACCCAGTACTTC. It specifies CASSSIIAGYQETQYF.